This T cell receptor beta chain was sequenced in a study of T cell changes during pregnancy in multiple sclerosis. The assay was immunoSEQ multiplex PCR, and TCRdb's table has in-frame clones only and misses some. Counted here are about 98,000 clones, roughly nine tenths occurring once; the ten biggest clones make up roughly 2.3%. CDR1 PRHDT and CDR2 FYEKMQ come from the germline V gene (reference sequence). The V segment lost 5 bases and the J segment 3 bases; nucleotides outside the gene matches: 9. There are 15 residues in the CDR3. V gene TRBV13 combines with J gene TRBJ2-7; 8 nucleotides agree with TRBD1. Sequencing used peripheral blood, obtained after pregnancy. This receptor was taken from a female donor in good health, enrolled as a control in a pregnancy study. The DNA for the CDR3 is TGTGCCAGCAGCCCCTCCGGGGACAGGCACTACGAGCAGTACTTC. This gives the protein CASSPSGDRHYEQYF.